These T cell receptor beta chains were read from a single sample in a study of PD-L1 blockade in urothelial cancer. The table came from immunoSEQ multiplex PCR; TCRdb's copy has only in-frame clones and leaves some out. The repertoire holds roughly 38,000 clones, with over 75% as singletons. The sequencing here drew on PBMCs, taken around atezolizumab (anti-PD-L1) treatment. These receptors came from a man between 65 and 79 years old with urothelial cancer. CDR3s include the opening cysteine and the closing phenylalanine or tryptophan. The D gene is left open where the match is weak. Clone size appears in some rows only: once, few, many, or a class for an expanded clone.

d_call	v_call	clone_size	j_call	cdr3_aa	cdr3_nt
NA	TRBV7-3	few	TRBJ2-1	CASSQFDGDEQFF	TGTGCCAGCAGCCAATTCGACGGGGATGAGCAGTTCTTC
TRBD2	TRBV7-2	NA	TRBJ2-7	CASSSDLDPWGGQEQYF	TGTGCCAGCAGCTCCGATCTAGACCCATGGGGAGGGCAAGAGCAGTACTTC
NA	TRBV11-2	NA	TRBJ2-6	CASSPQVSGANVLTF	TGTGCCAGCAGCCCCCAGGTTTCTGGGGCCAACGTCCTGACTTTC
TRBD1	TRBV6-1	NA	TRBJ1-2	CASSEGQGQFYGYTF	TGTGCCAGCAGTGAAGGACAGGGGCAATTCTATGGCTACACCTTC
TRBD2	TRBV5-1	NA	TRBJ2-1	CASSPRPSGDNEQFF	TGCGCCAGCAGCCCCCGGCCTAGCGGGGACAATGAGCAGTTCTTC
TRBD2	TRBV19	NA	TRBJ2-2	CAGTGTSGELFF	TGTGCCGGAACCGGGACTAGCGGGGAGCTGTTTTTT
NA	TRBV11-3	once	TRBJ1-1	CASSPGGQEAFF	TGTGCCAGCAGCCCCGGGGGGCAGGAAGCTTTCTTT
NA	TRBV13	NA	TRBJ2-6	CASSLRFGGSGANVLTF	TGTGCCAGCAGCTTGCGCTTCGGGGGTTCTGGGGCCAACGTCCTGACTTTC
NA	TRBV7-2	NA	TRBJ1-3	CASSFDTGNTIYF	TGTGCCAGCAGCTTTGACACTGGAAACACCATATATTTT
NA	TRBV6-1	NA	TRBJ1-5	CASSGSRQYSNQPQHF	TGTGCCAGCAGTGGGTCTAGACAGTATAGCAATCAGCCCCAGCATTTT
NA	TRBV5-4	NA	TRBJ1-5	CASSLPGNQPQHF	TGTGCCAGCAGCTTGCCAGGTAATCAGCCCCAGCATTTT
NA	TRBV30	NA	TRBJ2-3	CAWSVLSQDTQYF	TGTGCCTGGAGTGTACTAAGCCAAGATACGCAGTATTTT
NA	TRBV6-6	NA	TRBJ2-5	CASTPPGGETQYF	TGTGCCAGCACCCCCCCCGGGGGAGAGACCCAGTACTTC
NA	TRBV9	NA	TRBJ1-1	CASSSPGGITEAFF	TGTGCCAGCAGCTCACCCGGTGGTATCACTGAAGCTTTCTTT
TRBD1	TRBV6-5	once	TRBJ2-7	CASRFRTGGGEQYF	TGTGCCAGCAGATTCCGGACAGGGGGGGGCGAGCAGTACTTC
NA	TRBV7-2	few	TRBJ2-2	CASSLGGRPPGELFF	TGTGCCAGCAGCTTAGGAGGGCGGCCCCCCGGGGAGCTGTTTTTT
NA	TRBV5-4	once	TRBJ2-2	CASSLTGNTGELFF	TGTGCCAGCAGCTTGACTGGGAACACCGGGGAGCTGTTTTTT
NA	TRBV21-1	NA	TRBJ2-7	CASSKRREGLYEQYF	TGTGCCAGCAGCAAACGGCGGGAGGGCCTCTACGAGCAGTACTTC
NA	TRBV7-9	NA	TRBJ1-4	CASSLNTNEKLFF	TGTGCCAGCAGCTTAAACACGAATGAAAAACTGTTTTTT
TRBD1	TRBV2	NA	TRBJ2-7	CASRVDRGPYEQYF	TGTGCCAGCAGGGTAGACAGGGGTCCTTACGAGCAGTACTTC
NA	TRBV19	NA	TRBJ2-7	CASSSGTFDYEQYF	TGTGCCAGTAGTTCCGGGACATTCGACTACGAGCAGTACTTC
TRBD1	TRBV30	NA	TRBJ1-3	CAWSDRASGNTIYF	TGTGCCTGGTCCGACAGGGCCTCTGGAAACACCATATATTTT
NA	TRBV4-3	NA	TRBJ2-1	CASSHTDSSYNEQFF	TGCGCCAGCAGCCATACCGACAGCTCCTACAATGAGCAGTTCTTC
NA	TRBV18	NA	TRBJ1-3	CASSPDTTGNTIYF	TGTGCCAGCTCACCGGACACGACTGGAAACACCATATATTTT
TRBD1	TRBV5-1	NA	TRBJ2-2	CASRRDRSSAELFF	TGCGCCAGCAGACGGGACAGGTCATCAGCCGAGCTGTTTTTT
NA	TRBV4-3	NA	TRBJ2-6	CASSQDPPPGSGANVLTF	TGCGCCAGCAGCCAAGATCCCCCCCCGGGGTCTGGGGCCAACGTCCTGACTTTC
NA	TRBV27	NA	TRBJ1-4	CASSLSRVKLFF	TGTGCCAGCAGTTTATCGCGGGTAAAACTGTTTTTT
TRBD2	TRBV5-4	NA	TRBJ2-3	CASSLGSSGGTSTDTQYF	TGTGCCAGCAGCTTGGGGTCTAGCGGGGGGACTAGCACAGATACGCAGTATTTT
TRBD2	TRBV7-3	NA	TRBJ2-2	CASSPRPWLAGDPGELFF	TGTGCCAGCAGCCCACGACCCTGGCTAGCGGGAGACCCCGGGGAGCTGTTTTTT
TRBD1	TRBV19	NA	TRBJ2-7	CASSPRRGGQAYEQYF	TGTGCCAGTAGTCCCCGTCGAGGGGGCCAGGCCTACGAGCAGTACTTC
NA	TRBV5-1	NA	TRBJ1-1	CASSLNRAETEAFF	TGCGCCAGCAGCTTAAACAGGGCCGAGACTGAAGCTTTCTTT
NA	TRBV6-6	NA	TRBJ1-5	CASTDLNQPQHF	TGTGCCAGCACCGACTTGAATCAGCCCCAGCATTTT
NA	TRBV28	NA	TRBJ1-5	CASSSLSAQPQHF	TGTGCCAGCAGTTCGCTATCCGCTCAGCCCCAGCATTTT
NA	TRBV18	NA	TRBJ2-7	CASSPGDNSYEQYF	TGTGCCAGCTCACCAGGGGACAACTCCTACGAGCAGTACTTC
TRBD2	TRBV5-1	NA	TRBJ2-3	CASSLRTSGSTDTQYF	TGCGCCAGCAGCTTGAGGACTAGCGGAAGCACAGATACGCAGTATTTT
NA	TRBV5-6	NA	TRBJ1-1	CASSPDSRRTEAFF	TGTGCCAGCAGCCCGGACAGCAGACGAACTGAAGCTTTCTTT
NA	TRBV5-1	NA	TRBJ1-4	CASSLVGGEEKLFF	TGCGCCAGCAGCTTGGTGGGAGGGGAAGAAAAACTGTTTTTT
NA	TRBV28	NA	TRBJ2-7	CASSSTGTYEQYF	TGTGCCAGCAGTTCCACAGGGACCTACGAGCAGTACTTC
TRBD2	TRBV28	NA	TRBJ2-4	CASSLSLAGKNIQYF	TGTGCCAGCAGTTTAAGTCTAGCGGGGAAAAACATTCAGTACTTC
NA	TRBV2	NA	TRBJ2-7	CASSVQGSYEQYF	TGTGCCAGCAGTGTACAGGGCTCCTACGAGCAGTACTTC
TRBD1	TRBV5-8	few	TRBJ1-1	CASSQNRDRGYLNTEAFF	TGTGCCAGCAGCCAAAACCGGGACAGGGGCTACCTGAACACTGAAGCTTTCTTT
NA	TRBV4-1	NA	TRBJ2-7	CASSHGGGWDRTYEQYF	TGCGCCAGCAGCCATGGGGGGGGGTGGGACAGGACCTACGAGCAGTACTTC
TRBD2	TRBV27	NA	TRBJ2-2	CASSLPGLAGGSPGELFF	TGTGCCAGCAGTTTACCGGGACTAGCGGGAGGTTCCCCCGGGGAGCTGTTTTTT
TRBD2	TRBV19	NA	TRBJ2-1	CASSAPRGGGDRNEQFF	TGTGCCAGTAGTGCCCCGCGGGGCGGGGGGGACCGGAATGAGCAGTTCTTC
TRBD1	TRBV9	NA	TRBJ2-1	CASNRDSDNEQFF	TGTGCCAGCAACAGGGACAGCGACAATGAGCAGTTCTTC
TRBD2	TRBV5-1	NA	TRBJ2-7	CASSARASGSGAYEQYF	TGCGCCAGCAGCGCCCGGGCTAGCGGGAGTGGGGCCTACGAGCAGTACTTC
NA	TRBV6-5	once	TRBJ1-5	CASSYSDRPNQPQHF	TGTGCCAGCAGTTACTCAGACAGACCCAATCAGCCCCAGCATTTT
NA	TRBV6-5	NA	TRBJ2-7	CASSRTVSSYEQYF	TGTGCCAGCAGTCGGACTGTGAGCTCCTACGAGCAGTACTTC
TRBD2	TRBV5-4	NA	TRBJ2-1	CASSLIAGGPGEQFF	TGTGCCAGCAGCTTGATAGCGGGGGGGCCAGGTGAGCAGTTCTTC
TRBD1	TRBV7-2	NA	TRBJ2-1	CASSRRTGGFSPYNEQFF	TGTGCCAGCAGCCGACGGACAGGGGGCTTTAGCCCCTACAATGAGCAGTTCTTC
NA	TRBV7-2	NA	TRBJ2-7	CASSYAGAVYEQYF	TGTGCCAGCAGCTATGCGGGGGCAGTCTACGAGCAGTACTTC